The sequence of this TCR beta chain was determined in a study of blood T cell repertoires in COVID-19. As for the study in general: Researchers got acute and convalescent COVID-19 samples from the United States, Italy and Spain. Nucleic acid was either cDNA or gDNA, and it came from T cells, B-cell-depleted T cells, or PBMCs.

Produced via immunoSEQ multiplex PCR; TCRdb's table is partial and in-frame only. The top ten clones hold under 2.5% of a sample with about 200,000 clones, 85% of them seen once. Deletions cut 6 bases from V and 4 bases from J, with 9 bases between. Looked up from germline, CDR1 is LGHDT and CDR2 is YNNKEL (reference sequence). The CDR3 spans 13 residues. This clone is a singleton in its sample. This chain joins TRBV3-1 (or the pseudogene TRBV3-2) and TRBJ2-2; D uncertain. Sequencing input: peripheral blood. The TCR sequence derives from a woman aged 70 to 79 with COVID-19, enrolled during active disease. The CDR3 sequence: CASSVDFTGELFF. In nucleotides, the CDR3 is TGTGCCAGCAGTGTAGACTTCACCGGGGAGCTGTTTTTT.